Only one count was recorded for the clone carrying this TCR beta chain. Profiling relied on immunoSEQ multiplex PCR, and the TCRdb table lists in-frame clones only, not all of them. Of 55,000 to 85,000 clones listed, about four fifths are singletons. This specimen comes from a study of OX40 agonist ivuxolimab in advanced cancers. Germline CDR1 reads MNHEY; CDR2 reads SVGAGI. There are 15 residues in the CDR3. V lost 4 bases to trimming and J lost 5 bases; unmatched junction nucleotides: 8. The input for sequencing was CD4+ or CD8+ T cells sorted from blood, taken in a trial of the OX40 agonist ivuxolimab. V and J are TRBV6-5 and TRBJ2-1; TRBD1 matches at 7 bases. This clonotype was obtained from an adult with an advanced solid tumor such as melanoma, head and neck, liver or kidney cancer. The CDR3: CASSSIRGIDNEQFF. CDR3 bases: TGTGCCAGCAGTTCGATCAGGGGGATAGACAATGAGCAGTTCTTC.